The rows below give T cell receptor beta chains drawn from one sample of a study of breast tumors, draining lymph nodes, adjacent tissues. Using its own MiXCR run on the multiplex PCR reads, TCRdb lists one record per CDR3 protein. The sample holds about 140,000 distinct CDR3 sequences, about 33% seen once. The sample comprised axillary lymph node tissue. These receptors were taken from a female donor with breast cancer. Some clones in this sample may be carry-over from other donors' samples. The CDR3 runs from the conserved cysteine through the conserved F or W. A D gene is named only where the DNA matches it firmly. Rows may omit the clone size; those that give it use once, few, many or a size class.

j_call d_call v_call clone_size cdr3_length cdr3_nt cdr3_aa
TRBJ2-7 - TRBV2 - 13 TGTGCCAGCAGTGCTTGGACAGTCTACGAGCAGTACTTC CASSAWTVYEQYF
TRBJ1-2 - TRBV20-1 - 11 TGCAGTGCTAGAGGCCCGAGTGGCTTCCCCTTC CSARGPSGFPF
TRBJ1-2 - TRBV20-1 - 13 TGCAGTGAAAGGGGAGGGGAGGACTATGGCTACACCTTC CSERGGEDYGYTF
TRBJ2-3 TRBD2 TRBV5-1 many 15 TGCGCCAGCAGCACGGGACTAGCGGCCACAGATACGCAGTATTTT CASSTGLAATDTQYF
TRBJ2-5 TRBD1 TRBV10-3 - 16 TGTGCCATCAGAGGGGGGACAGGGGGCCCCGGGGAGACCCAGTACTTC CAIRGGTGGPGETQYF
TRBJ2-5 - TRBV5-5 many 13 TGTGCCAGCAGCTTGGCCGGTGCAGAGACCCAGTACTTC CASSLAGAETQYF
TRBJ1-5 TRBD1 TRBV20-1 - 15 TGCAGTGCTAGAGATCGGAGGACAGGCTGGGAGACCCAGCATTTT CSARDRRTGWETQHF
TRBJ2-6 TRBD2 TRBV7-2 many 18 TGTGCCAGCAGCTTACTAGCGGGGGGCGTTGCTGGGGCCAACGTCCTGACTTTC CASSLLAGGVAGANVLTF
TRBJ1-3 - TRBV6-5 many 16 TGTGCCAGCAGTTTTACAGCAAAGAGCTCTGGAAACACCATATATTTT CASSFTAKSSGNTIYF
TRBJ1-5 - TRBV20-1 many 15 TGCAGTGCTTTGGGGAATAGAGCGAGCAATCAGCCCCAGCATTTT CSALGNRASNQPQHF
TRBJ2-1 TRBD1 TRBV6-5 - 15 TGTGCCAGCAGTCACCGTCGACAGGGGTCCAATGAGCAGTTCTTC CASSHRRQGSNEQFF
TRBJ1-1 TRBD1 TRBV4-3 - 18 TGCGCCAGCAGCCAAGACCGAGTAGGGACAGGGGCGTCACGTGAAGCTTTCTTT CASSQDRVGTGASREAFF
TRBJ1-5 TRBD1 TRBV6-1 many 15 TGTGCCAGCAGTGAAGTTGTAGGGGGCAGTTGGCCCCAGCATTTT CASSEVVGGSWPQHF
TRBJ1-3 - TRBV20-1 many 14 TGCAGTGCTATTCTCCCACAGTACGGAAACACCATATATTTT CSAILPQYGNTIYF
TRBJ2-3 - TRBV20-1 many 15 TGCAGTGCCGAACTCGGACTAAAAAAAACAGATACGCAGTATTTT CSAELGLKKTDTQYF
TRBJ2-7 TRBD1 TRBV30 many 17 TGTGCCTGGAGTGGATACGCGTGGGGACAGGGGTTCGACGAGCAGTACTTC CAWSGYAWGQGFDEQYF
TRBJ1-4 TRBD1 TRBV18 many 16 TGTGCCAGCTCACCGGAAGACAGGGCAACTAATGAAAAACTGTTTTTT CASSPEDRATNEKLFF
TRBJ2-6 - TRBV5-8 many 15 TGTGCCAGCAGCTTTAGGCAGTCTGGGGCCAACGTCCTGACTTTC CASSFRQSGANVLTF
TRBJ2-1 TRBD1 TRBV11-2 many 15 TGTGCCAGCAGCTACTACGGGACAGGGAGCAATGAGCAGTTCTTC CASSYYGTGSNEQFF
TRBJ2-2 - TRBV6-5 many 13 TGTGCCAGCAGTTACGTACTTGCCGGTCGGCTGTTTTTT CASSYVLAGRLFF
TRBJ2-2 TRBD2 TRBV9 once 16 TGTGCCAGCAGCGTGGGACTAGCGGGGGGGCCCGGGGAGCTGTTTTTT CASSVGLAGGPGELFF
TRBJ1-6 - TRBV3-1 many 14 TGTGCCAGCAGCCAAGGGACCCATAATTCACCCCTCCACTTT CASSQGTHNSPLHF
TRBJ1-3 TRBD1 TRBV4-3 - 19 TGCGCCAGCAGCCAAGAGTGGGCCCCCGGGACAGGGACTGGAAACACCATATATTTT CASSQEWAPGTGTGNTIYF
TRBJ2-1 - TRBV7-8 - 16 TGTGCCAGCAGCTTAGTGCAGGGGCGCTCCCACAATGAGCAGTTCTTT CASSLVQGRSHNEQFF
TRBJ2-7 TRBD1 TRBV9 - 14 TGTGCCAGCAGCCCACAGGGGCGCTCCTACGGACAGTACTTC CASSPQGRSYGQYF
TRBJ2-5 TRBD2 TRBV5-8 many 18 TGTGCCAGCAGCCGAGGACTAGCGGGGGCCACAAACCAAGAGACCCAGTACTTC CASSRGLAGATNQETQYF
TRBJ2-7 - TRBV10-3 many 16 TGTGCCATCAGTGACACCGACGGAGGAAACCTCTACGAGCAGTACTTC CAISDTDGGNLYEQYF
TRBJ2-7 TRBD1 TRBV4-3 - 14 TGCGCCAGCAGCCAAGATTACAGGGGCCACGAGCAGTACTTC CASSQDYRGHEQYF
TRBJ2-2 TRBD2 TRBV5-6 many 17 TGTGCCAGCAGCTTGGAGGGACTAGCGGGGAACACCGGGGAGCTGTTTTTT CASSLEGLAGNTGELFF
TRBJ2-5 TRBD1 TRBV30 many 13 TGTGCCTCCAGGACAGGGGGCCTGGAGACCCAGTACTTC CASRTGGLETQYF
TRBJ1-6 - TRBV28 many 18 TGTGCCAGCAGCTCCACCGGGGGGTGGTGGGGTCAAAATTCACCCCTCCACTTT CASSSTGGWWGQNSPLHF
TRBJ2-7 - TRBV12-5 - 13 TGTGCTAGTGAACGGTCAGGGAACGACGAGCAGTACTTC CASERSGNDEQYF
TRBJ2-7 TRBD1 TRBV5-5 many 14 TGTGCCAGCAGCGGGACAGGGGATACCTACGAGCAGTACTTC CASSGTGDTYEQYF
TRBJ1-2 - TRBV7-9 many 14 TGTGCCAGCAGCTTAACAAACGGGGTTAATGGCTACACCTTC CASSLTNGVNGYTF
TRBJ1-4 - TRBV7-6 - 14 TGTGCCAGCAGCTTATGGGCAACTACTGAAAAGCTGTTTTTT CASSLWATTEKLFF
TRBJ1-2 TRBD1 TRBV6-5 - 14 TGTGCCAGCAGTTACGATTCCAGGGGGCATGGCTACACCTTC CASSYDSRGHGYTF
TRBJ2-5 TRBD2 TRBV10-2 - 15 TGCGCCAGCAGTGATACGACTAGCGGATCAGAGACCCAGTACTTC CASSDTTSGSETQYF
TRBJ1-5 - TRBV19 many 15 TGTGCCAGCTCCCCCCCGCCTTATAGCAATCAGCCCCAGCATTTT CASSPPPYSNQPQHF
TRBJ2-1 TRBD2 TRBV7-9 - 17 TGCGCCAGCAGCTACGGGACTAGCGGGGGGGCCGATGGAGGGCAGTTCTTC CASSYGTSGGADGGQFF
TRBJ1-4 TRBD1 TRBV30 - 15 TGTGCCTGGAGTTCAACAGGGGGCGCTAATGAAAAACTGTTTTTT CAWSSTGGANEKLFF
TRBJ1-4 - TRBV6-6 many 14 TGTGCCAGCAGAAGGACAGCAACTAATGAAAAACTGTTTTTT CASRRTATNEKLFF
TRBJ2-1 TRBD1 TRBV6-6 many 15 TGTGCCAGCAGAGACAGTGTACAGGGGGCAGGTGAGCAGTTCTTC CASRDSVQGAGEQFF
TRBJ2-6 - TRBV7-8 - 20 TGTGCCAGCAGCCCCTACAGGAGGGGGGGATCCCTCTCTGGGGCCAACGTCCTGACCTTC CASSPYRRGGSLSGANVLTF
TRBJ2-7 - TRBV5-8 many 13 TGTGCCAGCAGCTTAAGGGGGGTCTACGAGCAGTACTTC CASSLRGVYEQYF
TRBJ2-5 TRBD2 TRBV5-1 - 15 TGCGCCAGCAGGACTAGCGGGGCCCCCCACGAGACCCAGTACTTC CASRTSGAPHETQYF
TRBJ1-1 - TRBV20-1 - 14 TGCAGTGCTAGCGCCCCCCAGGGGAACAGTGAAGCTTTCTTT CSASAPQGNSEAFF
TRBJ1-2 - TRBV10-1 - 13 TGCGCCAGCAGTGAGTCCCCGGGGCTTGGCTACACCTTC CASSESPGLGYTF
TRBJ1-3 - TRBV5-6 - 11 TGTGCCAGCAGCTTGAAGGGCACCGTATATTTT CASSLKGTVYF
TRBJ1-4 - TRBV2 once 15 TGTGCCAGCAGCCTTACAGGGATCCGGGGCGAAAAACTGTTTTTT CASSLTGIRGEKLFF
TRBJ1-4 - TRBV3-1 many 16 TGTGCCAGCAGCCAATTTGGACAGACTGCTAATGAAAAACTGTTTTTT CASSQFGQTANEKLFF
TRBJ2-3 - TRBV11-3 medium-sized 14 TGTGCCAGCAGCTCGACTTCGCCGCAAGATACGCAGTATTTT CASSSTSPQDTQYF
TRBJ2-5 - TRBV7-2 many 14 TGTGCCAGCAGCTTTCAACAGTACCAAGAGACCCAGTACTTC CASSFQQYQETQYF